These 20 T cell receptor beta chains came from one sample sequenced in a study of cytomegalovirus exposure and HLA in healthy donors. The PCR contained 60 Vbeta and 13 Jbeta primers. Profiling relied on immunoSEQ multiplex PCR, and the TCRdb table lists in-frame clones only, not all of them. The sample lists 210,000 or so clones; roughly 80% were seen once. The material sequenced was PBMCs. The receptors come from a girl aged 2-10 years in good health and CMV-seronegative.

The CDR3 nucleotides read TGTGCCAGCAGTTTAGGGCGGACTAGCGGGAGGAGGGAGACCCAGTACTTC. Amino acid sequence: CASSLGRTSGRRETQYF. This chain joins TRBV27 and TRBJ2-5; 14 nucleotides line up with TRBD2. The CDR3 runs 17 residues. Looked up from germline, CDR1 is MNHEY and CDR2 is SMNVEV (reference sequence). Germline trimming cut 2 bases from V and 5 bases from J; bases unmatched to any gene: 7.

The chain combines TRBV5-1 with TRBJ2-7; TRBD2 agrees at 8 bases. Per germline, CDR1 SGHRS and CDR2 YFSETQ. The V gene end was trimmed by 0 bases and the J gene end by 4 bases; junction bases not matched to a gene: 9. The CDR3 contains 16 residues. DNA of the CDR3: TGCGCCAGCAGCTTGGCCCTAAGGACTAGCATTTACGAGCAGTACTTC. This sequence encodes CASSLALRTSIYEQYF. The full variable domain, rest sourced from reference TRBV5-1 and TRBJ2-7, is KAGVTQTPRYLIKTRGQQVTLSCSPISGHRSVSWYQQTPGQGLQFLFEYFSETQRNKGNFPGRFSGRQFSNSRSEMNVSTLELGDSALYLCASSLALRTSIYEQYFGPGTRLTVT.

This clone was found once. The chain couples TRBV25-1 to TRBJ1-2; no definite D call. Germline lookup yields CDR1 MGHDK and CDR2 SYGVNS. The CDR3 extends over 14 amino acids. Trimming removed 3 bases at V and 5 bases at J, with 13 bases between. The CDR3 DNA is TGTGCCAGCAGTGACGCGGGCAGGCTGTATGGCTACACCTTC. It codes for CASSDAGRLYGYTF.

The J gene is TRBJ2-1, the V gene TRBV13, with TRBD2 matching over 11 bases. The CDR3 is made up of 17 amino acids. Per germline, CDR1 PRHDT and CDR2 FYEKMQ (reference sequence). With 5 bases clipped from V and 6 bases from J, the junction kept 12 bases outside the gene matches. The CDR3 region has the DNA TGTGCCAGCAGCGATGGCAAGGGGACTAGCGGCACCAATGAGCAGTTCTTC. Encoded protein: CASSDGKGTSGTNEQFF.

The CDR3 loop is CASSLRQGAYNEQFF. The CDR3 nucleotides read TGTGCCAGCAGCTTACGGCAGGGGGCCTACAATGAGCAGTTCTTC. The J gene is TRBJ2-1, the V gene TRBV7-9; 7 positions agree with TRBD1. CDR3 size: 15 residues. V lost 2 bases and J lost 2; bases outside the gene matches: 3. The germline CDR1 and CDR2 sequences are SEHNR and FQNEAQ (reference sequence). Complete variable domain (other parts from reference TRBV7-9 and TRBJ2-1): DTGVSQNPRHKITKRGQNVTFRCDPISEHNRLYWYRQTLGQGPEFLTYFQNEAQLEKSRLLSDRFSAERPKGSFSTLEIQRTEQGDSAMYLCASSLRQGAYNEQFFGPGTRLTVL.

This clone was seen a single time. The chain joins TRBV30 to TRBJ2-2, with D hard to call. Germline V gene sequence: CDR1 GTSNPN, CDR2 SVGIG (reference sequence). This CDR3 region has 13 residues. V lost 2 bases, J lost 4 bases, and 8 bases lay in between. This CDR3 is CAWSLQITGELFF. CDR3 bases: TGTGCCTGGAGTTTACAGATCACCGGGGAGCTGTTTTTT.

This clone was observed a handful of times. The V and J genes are TRBV5-1 and TRBJ2-5; 7 positions agree with TRBD2. With 0 bases clipped from V and 2 bases from J, the junction kept 4 bases outside the gene matches. This CDR3 comprises 15 residues. Germline loops: CDR1 SGHRS, CDR2 YFSETQ. The CDR3 nucleotides are TGCGCCAGCAGCTTGGAAGCTAGCGGACAAGAGACCCAGTACTTC. As protein: CASSLEASGQETQYF.

The chain carries TRBV6-5 and TRBJ1-2, with 12 bases identical to TRBD1. The V and J ends lost 6 bases and 7 bases, in that order; junction bases with no gene match: 6. This CDR3 is built from 14 residues. Germline CDR1 MNHEY, CDR2 SVGAGI. In DNA, the CDR3 is TGTGCCAGCAGGAGCCGGGACAGGGGGCTTGGCTACACCTTC. Translating it yields CASRSRDRGLGYTF.

This clone was observed once. The chain carries TRBV6-1 and TRBJ1-5; 7 nucleotides line up with TRBD1. From germline, CDR1 is MNHNS and CDR2 SASEGT. The J segment lost 0 bases and the V segment lost 2 bases, leaving 7 bases of the junction unmatched. This CDR3 is built from 17 residues. CDR3 protein: CASSEYEGQFSNQPQHF. CDR3 in DNA: TGTGCCAGCAGTGAATATGAGGGACAGTTTAGCAATCAGCCCCAGCATTTT.

The gene calls are TRBV7-2 and TRBJ2-7, with D hard to call. The V gene lost 6 bases and the J gene lost 3 bases, with 6 bases spanning the gap. This CDR3 is 11 amino acids long. The germline V gene encodes CDR1 SGHTA and CDR2 FQGNSA. CDR3 DNA sequence: TGTGCCAGCAGTCCACACTACGAGCAGTACTTC. It encodes CASSPHYEQYF.

V and J are TRBV16 and TRBJ1-1; 10 nucleotides line up with TRBD1. CDR1 and CDR2 from the germline V gene are KGHSY and FQNENV. The V segment lost 4 bases and the J segment 4 bases; nucleotides outside the gene matches: 3. This CDR3 region has 14 residues. The CDR3 region has the DNA TGTGCCAGCAGCCTTAGACAGGGGGCCACTGAAGCTTTCTTT. The encoded protein is CASSLRQGATEAFF.

The chain has TRBV9 and TRBJ2-7, with D tentatively TRBD1 (6 bases). CDR1 SGDLS and CDR2 YYNGEE come from the germline V gene. CDR3 length: 13 residues. V shed 3 bases and J shed 6 bases, with 13 bases lying between them. The chain's CDR3 is CASSGTVGGEQYF. The CDR3 nucleotides read TGTGCCAGCAGCGGCACAGTAGGGGGCGAGCAGTACTTC.

The chain joins TRBV7-6 to TRBJ2-2; a possible D gene is TRBD1 (6 bases). Germline loops: CDR1 SGHVS, CDR2 FNYEAQ. The CDR3 loop spans 17 amino acids. V lost 5 bases, J lost 3 bases, and 19 bases lay in between. Here the CDR3 DNA reads TGTGCCAGCAGCGATACCCCCCGGGACACCTACACCGGGGAGCTGTTTTTT. This codes for CASSDTPRDTYTGELFF.

For this clone: This CDR3 is also generated by other DNA sequences in the sample. This chain connects TRBV9 to TRBJ2-7; 8 nucleotides align to TRBD2. V dropped 4 bases and J dropped 1; count of bases not matched to a gene: 7. This CDR3 spans 15 amino acids. The germline gives CDR1 SGDLS, CDR2 YYNGEE. CDR3 coding DNA: TGTGCCAGCAGCCCCAGCGGGGGTCCATCCTACGAGCAGTACTTC. Its translation: CASSPSGGPSYEQYF.

The rearrangement joins TRBV7-9 to TRBJ1-5, with D possibly matching TRBD1 (6 bases). Germline CDR1 SEHNR, CDR2 FQNEAQ (reference sequence). V was cut by 5 bases and J by 9 bases, with 17 bases left in between. The CDR3 length is 14 residues. CDR3 amino acids: CASSLQTGTGPQHF. CDR3 DNA: TGTGCCAGCAGCCTCCAGACAGGTACGGGGCCCCAGCATTTT.

The chain has TRBV5-1 and TRBJ2-5; 11 positions match TRBD2. V dropped 4 bases and J dropped 4; count of bases not matched to a gene: 6. Germline V lookup: CDR1 SGHRS, CDR2 YFSETQ. This CDR3 contains 15 residues. CDR3 sequence: CASSPTSGVRETQYF. In nucleotides, the CDR3 is TGCGCCAGCAGCCCGACTAGCGGGGTGCGAGAGACCCAGTACTTC.

In DNA, the CDR3 is TGTGCCAGCAGTGTGAGGTCGGACACTGAAGCTTTCTTT. It encodes CASSVRSDTEAFF. The chain combines TRBV25-1 with TRBJ1-1; no definite D call. This CDR3 is 13 amino acids long. The germline CDR1 and CDR2 sequences are MGHDK and SYGVNS. V dropped 4 bases and J dropped 3 bases, with 9 bases sitting between them.

The chain combines TRBV5-1 with TRBJ2-2; D is possibly TRBD2 (6 bases). The V end lost 4 bases, the J end lost 2 bases, and 12 bases lay between the germline ends. Per the germline V gene, CDR1 is SGHRS and CDR2 is YFSETQ. This CDR3 is built from 15 residues. The CDR3 here is CASSRGGVNTGELFF. CDR3 DNA: TGCGCCAGCAGCAGGGGCGGGGTCAACACCGGGGAGCTGTTTTTT.

This clone was recorded only once. The chain links TRBV19 to TRBJ2-5; tentatively, D is TRBD1 (5 bases). Germline-derived CDR1 and CDR2 are LNHDA and SQIVND (reference sequence). V shed 2 bases and J shed 2 bases, with 24 bases lying between them. The CDR3 loop spans 19 amino acids. CDR3 nucleotides: TGTGCCAGTAGTATAACCCTCAGGGCCAGCGCCGACTTGCAAGAGACCCAGTACTTC. Amino acid sequence: CASSITLRASADLQETQYF.

The J gene is TRBJ2-3, the V gene TRBV4-1, with 8 bases lining up with TRBD2. V was pared by 3 bases and J by 6 bases, with 8 bases of the junction left unmatched. The CDR3 is 15 amino acids. Looked up from germline, CDR1 is MGHRA and CDR2 is YSYEKL. In nucleotides, the CDR3 is TGCGCCAGCAGCCACCCAGGGACTAGTCCGGATACGCAGTATTTT. This sequence encodes CASSHPGTSPDTQYF.